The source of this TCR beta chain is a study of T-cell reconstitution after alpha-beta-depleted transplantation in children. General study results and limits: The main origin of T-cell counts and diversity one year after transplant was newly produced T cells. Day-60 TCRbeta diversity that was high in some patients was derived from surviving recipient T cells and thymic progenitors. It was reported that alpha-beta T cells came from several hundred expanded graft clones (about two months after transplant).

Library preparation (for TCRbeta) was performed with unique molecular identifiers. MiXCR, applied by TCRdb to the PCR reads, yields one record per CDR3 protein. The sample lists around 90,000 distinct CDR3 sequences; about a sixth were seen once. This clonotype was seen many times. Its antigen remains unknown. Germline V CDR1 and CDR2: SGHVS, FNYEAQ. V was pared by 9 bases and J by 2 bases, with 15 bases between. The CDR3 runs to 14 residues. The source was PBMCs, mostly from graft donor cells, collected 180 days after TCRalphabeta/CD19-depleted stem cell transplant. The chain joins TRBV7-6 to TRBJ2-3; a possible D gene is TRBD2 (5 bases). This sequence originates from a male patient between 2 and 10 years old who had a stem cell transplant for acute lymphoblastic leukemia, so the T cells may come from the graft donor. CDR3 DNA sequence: TGTGCCAGTTCCCGGCGAGGGCCCACAGATACGCAGTATTTT. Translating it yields CASSRRGPTDTQYF.